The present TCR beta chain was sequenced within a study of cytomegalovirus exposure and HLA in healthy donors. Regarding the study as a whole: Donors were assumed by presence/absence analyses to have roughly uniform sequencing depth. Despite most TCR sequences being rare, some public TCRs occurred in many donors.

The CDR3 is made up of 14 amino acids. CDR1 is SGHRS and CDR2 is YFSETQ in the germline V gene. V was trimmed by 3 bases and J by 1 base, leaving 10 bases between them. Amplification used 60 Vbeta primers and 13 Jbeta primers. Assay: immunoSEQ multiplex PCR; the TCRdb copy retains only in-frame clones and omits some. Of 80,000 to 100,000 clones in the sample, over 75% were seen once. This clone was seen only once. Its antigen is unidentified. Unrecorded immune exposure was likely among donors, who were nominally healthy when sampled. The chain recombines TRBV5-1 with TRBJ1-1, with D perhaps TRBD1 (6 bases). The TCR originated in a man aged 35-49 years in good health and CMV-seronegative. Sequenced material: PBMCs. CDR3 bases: TGCGCCAGCAGCTCTACGGGACAGAACACTGAAGCTTTCTTT. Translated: CASSSTGQNTEAFF.